A single sample is the source of the 10 T cell receptor beta chains below, sequenced in a study of CD8+CD57+ T cells in acquired aplastic anemia. Genomic DNA provided the template from which TCR beta VDJ and CDR3 profiles were obtained. TCRdb re-analysed the reads in MiXCR, keeping a single row per CDR3 protein. The sample holds about 80,000 distinct CDR3 sequences, about half seen once. Sequenced input: sorted CD4+, CD8+, or CD8+CD57+ T cells (not recorded which) from PBMCs. These receptors originate from a human donor in good health, serving as a control.

Concerning this clonotype: This CDR3 is missing its conserved last phenylalanine or tryptophan, likely due to a read error. This chain connects TRBV12-3 or TRBV12-4 to TRBJ1-5, with 8 bases aligning to TRBD1. J was trimmed by 4 bases and V by 4 bases; bases with no gene match: 3. The CDR3 has 14 residues. The CDR3 sequence is CASSSDRENQPQHL. DNA for the CDR3: TGTGCCAGCAGTTCGGACAGGGAGAATCAGCCCCAGCATCTT.

This clonotype has a handful of counts. This chain joins TRBV12-3 or TRBV12-4 and TRBJ1-4; the match to TRBD1 covers 7 bases. This CDR3 comprises 15 residues. The ends lost 1 base at V and 3 bases at J; junction bases unmatched: 2. The CDR3 reads CASSLGDSSNEKLFF. CDR3 DNA sequence: TGTGCCAGCAGTTTAGGGGACAGCTCTAATGAAAAACTGTTTTTT.

This rearrangement joins TRBV27 to TRBJ2-3, with D maybe TRBD1 (5 bases). Germline V lookup: CDR1 MNHEY, CDR2 SMNVEV (reference sequence). The length of the CDR3 is 16 residues. Trimming took off 0 bases at V and 1 base at J, with 11 bases between the two ends. Here the CDR3 reads CASSLSGQQGTDTQYF. CDR3 DNA sequence: TGTGCCAGCAGTTTATCGGGGCAGCAGGGCACAGATACGCAGTATTTT.

This clonotype has more than one count but fewer than ten. The rearrangement joins TRBV30 to TRBJ1-2; TRBD1 is a possible D gene (5 bases). Per the germline V gene, CDR1 is GTSNPN and CDR2 is SVGIG (reference sequence). Trimming shortened V by 6 bases and J by 3 bases, and 14 bases separated the two germline ends. The CDR3 is made up of 13 amino acids. The CDR3 sequence: CACLTDLHYGYTF. In DNA form, the CDR3 reads TGTGCCTGCCTGACAGACCTCCACTATGGCTACACCTTC.

This clonotype was recorded a few times. V gene TRBV25-1 combines with J gene TRBJ2-3; 8 bases fit TRBD2. CDR1 and CDR2 from the germline V gene are MGHDK and SYGVNS. This CDR3 has 16 residues. Losses at the gene ends were 4 bases for V and 2 bases for J; bases not matched to a gene: 8. The CDR3 DNA is TGTGCCAGCAGTGCCCTAGCGGGCGACACCACAGATACGCAGTATTTT. The encoded protein is CASSALAGDTTDTQYF.

In regard to this clonotype: Its ends do not fully match the called genes, so a read error is possible. This rearrangement joins TRBV7-6 to TRBJ1-6; 7 nucleotides line up with TRBD1. The CDR3 length is 13 residues. Germline CDR1 is SGHVS and CDR2 is FNYEAQ. CDR3 DNA sequence: TGTGCCGGCAGCTTAAGCGCGACAGGGCTACTCCACTTT. Encoded protein: CAGSLSATGLLHF.

This clonotype was recorded at least ten times. The V call is TRBV9, the J call TRBJ1-1; no clear D gene. The CDR3 has 14 amino acids. Trimming removed 0 bases at V and 6 bases at J, with 12 bases between. Germline CDR1 and CDR2: SGDLS and YYNGEE. The CDR3 bases are TGTGCCAGCAGCGTAGGTGAAGAAAGAGCTGAAGCTTTCTTT. Translation gives CASSVGEERAEAFF.

This clonotype was observed at least ten times. The V call is TRBV7-2, the J call TRBJ1-2; D remains ambiguous. V dropped 4 bases and J dropped 8 bases, with 5 bases sitting between them. Germline V gene lookup returns CDR1 SGHTA and CDR2 FQGNSA. The CDR3 loop spans 10 amino acids. CDR3 coding DNA: TGTGCCAGCAGCTCACAGGGCTACACCTTC. Its protein is CASSSQGYTF.

This rearrangement joins TRBV15 to TRBJ2-7; 9 bases are a match to TRBD1. The V gene end was trimmed by 2 bases and the J gene end by 5 bases; junction bases not matched to a gene: 10. This CDR3 is built from 16 residues. Germline loops: CDR1 LNHNV, CDR2 YYDKDF (reference sequence). In nucleotides, the CDR3 is TGTGCCACCAGCAGAAAGAACGACAGGGGGTTCGACGAGCAGTACTTC. Encoded protein: CATSRKNDRGFDEQYF.

This rearrangement joins TRBV29-1 to TRBJ1-2; possible D gene TRBD1, 6 bases. Germline loops: CDR1 SQVTM, CDR2 ANQGSEA. The CDR3 runs 13 residues. V gave up 4 bases and J gave up 3 bases, with 12 bases separating them. The CDR3 reads CSVGNREDYGYTF. For the CDR3, the DNA is TGCAGCGTTGGGAACAGGGAGGACTATGGCTACACCTTC.